The next 5 T cell receptor beta chains were all read from a single sample in a study of cytomegalovirus exposure and HLA in healthy donors (dated by TCRdb to between 2016 and 2019). Libraries were constructed by the immunoSEQ multiplex PCR assay. For the multiplex PCR, a mixture combining 60 forward primers for TCR Vbeta segments and 13 reverse primers for TCR Jbeta segments was used. The table comes from immuneACCESS by way of TCRdb, which keeps in-frame sequences with V and J called. Part of the clones is missing from these tables; in studies checked, under half for an unresolved V gene and the rest for unknown reasons. For this sample there are about 180,000 clones; 81% appear just once. Roughly 2% of the sample comes from the top ten. What was sequenced was PBMCs. All receptors come from a woman between 25 and 40 years old in good health and CMV-seronegative.

As for this clone: The same CDR3 arises from other DNA sequences in this sample as well. The J gene is TRBJ2-7, the V gene TRBV28; 7 bases align to TRBD1. CDR1 is MDHEN and CDR2 is SYDVKM in the germline V gene. V gave up 1 base and J gave up 2 bases; unmatched junction bases: 2. The CDR3 is 14 residues long. CDR3 region: CASSLYRGPYEQYF. CDR3 nucleotide sequence: TGTGCCAGCAGTTTATACAGGGGCCCCTACGAGCAGTACTTC.

The chain carries TRBV9 and TRBJ2-5, with 9 nucleotides matching TRBD2. Germline CDR1 SGDLS, CDR2 YYNGEE. The V segment lost 0 bases and the J segment 3 bases; nucleotides outside the gene matches: 3. The CDR3 consists of 15 residues. The CDR3 loop is CASSVGPSGEETQYF. The CDR3 DNA reads TGTGCCAGCAGCGTAGGCCCTAGCGGGGAAGAGACCCAGTACTTC.

The chain's CDR3 is CASSQVRTFSTDTQYF. For the CDR3, the DNA is TGCGCCAGCAGCCAAGTGAGGACTTTCAGCACAGATACGCAGTATTTT. The chain has TRBV4-3 and TRBJ2-3, with D maybe TRBD2 (5 bases). V shed 1 base and J shed 0 bases, with 11 bases lying between them. Germline V gives CDR1 LGHNA, CDR2 YSLEER. The CDR3 has 16 amino acids.

The chain recombines TRBV5-1 with TRBJ2-3, with a possible D match to TRBD1 (5 bases). The V end lost 1 base, the J end lost 3 bases, and 9 bases lay between the germline ends. Germline CDR1 is SGHRS and CDR2 is YFSETQ. CDR3 length equals 14 residues. In nucleotides, the CDR3 is TGCGCCAGCAGCTTGACAGGACGTACAGATACGCAGTATTTT. It encodes CASSLTGRTDTQYF. The complete variable domain, with remaining parts taken from reference TRBV5-1 and TRBJ2-3, reads KAGVTQTPRYLIKTRGQQVTLSCSPISGHRSVSWYQQTPGQGLQFLFEYFSETQRNKGNFPGRFSGRQFSNSRSEMNVSTLELGDSALYLCASSLTGRTDTQYFGPGTRLTVL.

This clone showed up just once. At one end the junction does not follow the germline gene, possibly because of a read error. The chain carries TRBV7-9 and TRBJ2-1; no firm D call. From germline, CDR1 is SEHNR and CDR2 FQNEAQ (reference sequence). The CDR3 contains 17 residues. The CDR3: CSSSLWRGPSSYNEQFF. The CDR3 coding sequence is TGTTCCAGCAGCTTATGGCGTGGTCCTAGCTCCTACAATGAGCAGTTCTTC.